The subject of this entry is one T cell receptor (beta chain). Its cognate antigen is unknown. The data belong to a study of cytomegalovirus exposure and HLA in healthy donors. Study at large: About 85 million unique TCR sequences came from HLA-typed donors in an early release. Whole-study findings and limits: CMV antigen specificity of a few CMV-associated chains was confirmed in vitro. The productive fraction for most TCR beta V segments was about 90% or about 30% in an earlier analysis.

It was with 60 Vbeta and 13 Jbeta primers that the PCR ran. Libraries were prepared by immunoSEQ multiplex PCR; TCRdb keeps only in-frame clonotypes and omits some of them. This table holds about 210,000 clones, approximately 80% found once. Sequenced input: PBMCs. The TCR comes from a man between 35 and 55 years old in good health and CMV-seropositive.

Here the CDR3 reads CASSRSVNTGELFF. CDR3 DNA: TGTGCCAGCTCTCGTAGCGTCAACACCGGGGAGCTGTTTTTT. The V and J genes are TRBV6-4 and TRBJ2-2; D may be TRBD2 (5 bases). Per the germline V gene, CDR1 is MRHNA and CDR2 is SNTAGT. There are 14 residues in the CDR3. Between the trimmed V and J ends, which lost 8 bases and 2 bases, there was a span of 12 bases.